This T cell receptor beta chain is drawn from a study of T cell responses to AZD1222 COVID-19 vaccine. Clones were read by immunoSEQ multiplex PCR, and TCRdb kept only the in-frame ones, dropping some. The sample includes roughly 87,000 clones, about nine tenths of them seen just once. Germline assignment: CDR1 MGHRA and CDR2 YSYEKL. CDR3 length: 16 residues. Trimming took 1 base from V and 6 from J, leaving 19 bases between them. To note about this clone: Its specificity is not known.

General observations from the study: Along spike, vaccine-associated CD4 TCRs were found throughout, with dominance at 160-218 and 743-854. Reportedly, nearly half of unique spike TCRs recognized epitopes outside B.1.351/B.1.1.7 mutations. Donors in the cohort were predominantly white British and more often female, and clonal diversity was possibly underestimated.

This chain links TRBV4-1 with TRBJ2-7; tentatively, D is TRBD2 (5 bases). The receptor was isolated from an adult who received the AZD1222 COVID-19 vaccine. The specimen was peripheral blood, collected 28 days after the second AZD1222 dose. This CDR3 reads CASSQGVSGLKIEQYF. CDR3 sequence (DNA): TGCGCCAGCAGCCAAGGGGTAAGCGGCCTTAAAATCGAGCAGTACTTC.